A selection of T cell receptor beta chains follows, all from one sample in a study of cytomegalovirus exposure and HLA in healthy donors. Some clones are missing from TCRdb's copy, which holds only in-frame ones; the method was immunoSEQ multiplex PCR. The data contain under 200,000 clones, over 80% of them seen just once; the ten biggest clones take up approximately 1.6%. The specimen was PBMCs. Every receptor here comes from a girl aged 5-17 years in good health and CMV-seropositive. Both conserved end residues are part of each CDR3. Fields, in order: V gene, D gene, J gene, clone size, CDR3 DNA, CDR3 protein. D genes are given only for firm matches. Size is omitted from some rows. Given values are once, few, many or a class for expanded clones.

V gene: TRBV2; D gene: NA; J gene: TRBJ1-1; clone size: few; CDR3 DNA: TGTGCCAGCAGTGGAGAACAGGGCACTGAAGCTTTCTTT; CDR3 protein: CASSGEQGTEAFF
V gene: TRBV29-1; D gene: NA; J gene: TRBJ2-1; clone size: NA; CDR3 DNA: TGCAGCGTTGAGGGACACCGGTACAATGAGCAGTTCTTC; CDR3 protein: CSVEGHRYNEQFF
V gene: TRBV13; D gene: NA; J gene: TRBJ2-7; clone size: once; CDR3 DNA: TGTGCCAGCAGCTTAGCGAGGGGGAAAGCGCAGTACTTGAAGCAGTACTTC; CDR3 protein: CASSLARGKAQYLKQYF
V gene: TRBV7-6; D gene: TRBD1; J gene: TRBJ2-1; clone size: NA; CDR3 DNA: TGTGCCAGCAGCATCGGACAGGGGGCCACTGAGCAGTTCTTC; CDR3 protein: CASSIGQGATEQFF
V gene: TRBV5-1; D gene: TRBD2; J gene: TRBJ2-3; clone size: NA; CDR3 DNA: TGCGCCAGCAGCTATGGACTAGCCTCCAGCACAGATACGCAGTATTTT; CDR3 protein: CASSYGLASSTDTQYF
V gene: TRBV7-2; D gene: TRBD2; J gene: TRBJ2-3; clone size: once; CDR3 DNA: TGTGCCAGCAGCCCCGTAGCGGGGAGAGGGAGGGGAGATACGCAGTATTTT; CDR3 protein: CASSPVAGRGRGDTQYF
V gene: TRBV15; D gene: TRBD1; J gene: TRBJ2-5; clone size: NA; CDR3 DNA: TGTGCCACCAGCAGAGATGCAGGGGGTGGGGAGACCCAGTACTTC; CDR3 protein: CATSRDAGGGETQYF
V gene: TRBV7-6; D gene: NA; J gene: TRBJ1-3; clone size: NA; CDR3 DNA: TGTGCCAGCAGCCCCCAGGTCTCTGGAAACACCATATATTTT; CDR3 protein: CASSPQVSGNTIYF
V gene: TRBV5-1; D gene: NA; J gene: TRBJ2-3; clone size: NA; CDR3 DNA: TGCGCCAGCAGCCCCCTAGAGTCGGCGGCTAGCACAGATACGCAGTATTTT; CDR3 protein: CASSPLESAASTDTQYF
V gene: TRBV13; D gene: NA; J gene: TRBJ1-3; clone size: NA; CDR3 DNA: TGTGCCAGCAGCTTGAAATTACAGGGACCTCGCCTCGCGGGAAACACCATATATTTT; CDR3 protein: CASSLKLQGPRLAGNTIYF
V gene: TRBV28; D gene: NA; J gene: TRBJ1-1; clone size: once; CDR3 DNA: TGTGCTAGCAGCTTTGACTGGACTGAAGCTTTCTTT; CDR3 protein: CASSFDWTEAFF
V gene: TRBV5-8; D gene: TRBD1; J gene: TRBJ1-3; clone size: NA; CDR3 DNA: TGTGCCAGCAGACGGGGGACAGCTACTGGAAACACCATATATTTT; CDR3 protein: CASRRGTATGNTIYF
V gene: TRBV28; D gene: TRBD1; J gene: TRBJ2-3; clone size: few; CDR3 DNA: TGTGCCAGCATAAGGGTCCCGACAGGGGGGACAGATACGCAGTATTTT; CDR3 protein: CASIRVPTGGTDTQYF
V gene: TRBV14; D gene: TRBD2; J gene: TRBJ2-7; clone size: NA; CDR3 DNA: TGTGCCAGCAGCCGGATGTCGACTAGCGGGCCCTCCTACGAGCAGTACTTC; CDR3 protein: CASSRMSTSGPSYEQYF
V gene: TRBV27; D gene: NA; J gene: TRBJ1-1; clone size: NA; CDR3 DNA: TGTGCCAGCAGTTTAGCAAGAGGGGGGGCGGACACTGAAGCTTTCTTT; CDR3 protein: CASSLARGGADTEAFF
V gene: TRBV28; D gene: NA; J gene: TRBJ1-4; clone size: NA; CDR3 DNA: TGTGCCAGCAGGGACAGCCGGCTCACTAATGAAAAACTGTTTTTT; CDR3 protein: CASRDSRLTNEKLFF
V gene: TRBV6-5; D gene: NA; J gene: TRBJ2-7; clone size: once; CDR3 DNA: TGTGCCAGCCACGACGGGGACTACGAGCAGTACTTC; CDR3 protein: CASHDGDYEQYF
V gene: TRBV29-1; D gene: TRBD1; J gene: TRBJ2-7; clone size: NA; CDR3 DNA: TGCAGCGTTGTAACAGGGGGCGCGCGCTACGAGCAGTACTTC; CDR3 protein: CSVVTGGARYEQYF
V gene: TRBV7-3; D gene: TRBD1; J gene: TRBJ1-4; clone size: NA; CDR3 DNA: TGTGCCAGCAGCTCCGGACAGGCCGGGGCAAAACTGTTTTTT; CDR3 protein: CASSSGQAGAKLFF
V gene: TRBV6-1; D gene: NA; J gene: TRBJ2-7; clone size: NA; CDR3 DNA: TGTGCCAGTGCAGCGGGCCGCTCCTACGAGCAGTACTTC; CDR3 protein: CASAAGRSYEQYF